This TCR beta chain was documented in a study of control samples from healthy donors and cancer patients (TCRdb year 2020). The germline V gene (reference sequence) supplies CDR1 WNHNN and CDR2 SYGVQD. Germline trimming: 7 bases from V, 13 bases from J; junction bases outside gene matches: 11. The CDR3 contains 14 residues, cysteine and phenylalanine counted. Here the CDR3 DNA is all that survives: 42 bases in frame from base 1. Points on this clone: There is no known antigen for this receptor. The sample holds no much larger clone one base away, and base qualities are not on file.

The library was produced with the immunoSEQ multiplex PCR assay. TCRdb provides this immuneACCESS table in a form limited to in-frame rearrangements. Some clones are lacking; in checked studies, under half of them reflect an unresolved V gene, and why the rest are absent is not known. The sample yields roughly 90,000 clones; roughly 82% were counted once. 8.5% to 10% of the sample belongs to the ten largest clones. The sequence links TRBV10-1 to TRBJ2-1; 12 junctional bases match TRBD2. This clonotype was obtained from a woman aged 55-70 years in good health. The sequenced sample was blood. The CDR3 protein: CASNNLAGGQVQFF. The nucleotide sequence reads as follows: TGCGCCAGCAACAATCTAGCGGGGGGGCAGGTACAGTTCTTC.